The rows below give T cell receptor beta chains drawn from one sample of a study of blood T cell repertoires in COVID-19. Some clones are missing from TCRdb's copy, which holds only in-frame ones; the method was immunoSEQ multiplex PCR. The sample has 210,000 or so clones, more than 80% seen once; the top ten hold around 1.8%. Material: PBMCs or T cells enriched from blood (not recorded which). All receptors derive from a man aged 60-69 years who had recovered from COVID-19. CDR3s include the opening cysteine and the closing phenylalanine or tryptophan. Each record gives: V gene, J gene, CDR3 protein.

v_call: TRBV7-2; j_call: TRBJ1-1; cdr3_aa: CASSSRTGGTEAFF
v_call: TRBV5-1; j_call: TRBJ2-5; cdr3_aa: CASSLALRGYQETQYF
v_call: TRBV29-1; j_call: TRBJ1-2; cdr3_aa: CSVPLTGGWGYGYTF
v_call: TRBV2; j_call: TRBJ2-1; cdr3_aa: CASSYGLAGNNEQFF
v_call: TRBV4-3; j_call: TRBJ1-3; cdr3_aa: CASSQETGAGNTIYF
v_call: TRBV11-2; j_call: TRBJ2-7; cdr3_aa: CASSLLDRAYEQYF
v_call: TRBV6-5; j_call: TRBJ1-5; cdr3_aa: CASSSTGGEQPQHF
v_call: TRBV12-5; j_call: TRBJ2-3; cdr3_aa: CASGLKTSTDTQYF
v_call: TRBV18; j_call: TRBJ2-3; cdr3_aa: CASSPSGTTDTQYF
v_call: TRBV11-1; j_call: TRBJ1-6; cdr3_aa: CASSLAANSPLHF